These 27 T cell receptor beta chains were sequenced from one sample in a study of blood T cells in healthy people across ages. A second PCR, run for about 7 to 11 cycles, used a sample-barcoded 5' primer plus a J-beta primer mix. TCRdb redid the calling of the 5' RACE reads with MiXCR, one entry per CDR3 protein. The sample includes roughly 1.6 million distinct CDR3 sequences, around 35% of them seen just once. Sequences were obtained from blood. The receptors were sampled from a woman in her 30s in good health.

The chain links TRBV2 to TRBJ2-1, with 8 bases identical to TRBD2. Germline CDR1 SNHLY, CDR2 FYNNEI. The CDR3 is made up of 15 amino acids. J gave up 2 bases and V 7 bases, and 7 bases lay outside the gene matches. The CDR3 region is CASTISGGPYNEQFF. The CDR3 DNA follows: TGTGCCAGCACTATAAGCGGGGGCCCCTACAATGAGCAGTTCTTC.

The CDR3 sequence is CASSPRWTDSYEQYF. CDR3 bases: TGTGCCAGCAGCCCCCGCTGGACTGATTCCTACGAGCAGTACTTC. The rearrangement links TRBV9 to TRBJ2-7, with TRBD2 as a possible D gene (5 bases). Trimming stripped 4 bases from V and 1 base from J, with 15 bases between. This CDR3 has 15 amino acids. The germline CDR1 and CDR2 sequences are SGDLS and YYNGEE.

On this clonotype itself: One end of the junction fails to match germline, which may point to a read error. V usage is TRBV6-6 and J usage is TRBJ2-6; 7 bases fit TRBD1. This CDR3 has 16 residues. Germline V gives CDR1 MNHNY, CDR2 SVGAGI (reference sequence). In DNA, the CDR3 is TGTGCCAGCAGTTGGCGAGGGGGCCCTGGGGCCGACGTCCTGACTTTC. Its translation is CASSWRGGPGADVLTF.

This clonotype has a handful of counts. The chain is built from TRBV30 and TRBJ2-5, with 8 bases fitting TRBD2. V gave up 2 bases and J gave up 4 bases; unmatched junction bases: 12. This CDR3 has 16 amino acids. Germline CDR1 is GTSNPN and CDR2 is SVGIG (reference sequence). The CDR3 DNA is TGTGCCTGGAGTTCGAGCGGGGGTGTCGTAGGAGAGACCCAGTACTTC. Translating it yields CAWSSSGGVVGETQYF. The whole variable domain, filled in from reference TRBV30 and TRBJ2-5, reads SQTIHQWPATLVQPVGSPLSLECTVEGTSNPNLYWYRQAAGRGLQLLFYSVGIGQISSEVPQNLSASRPQDRQFILSSKKLLLSDSGFYLCAWSSSGGVVGETQYFGPGTRLLVL.

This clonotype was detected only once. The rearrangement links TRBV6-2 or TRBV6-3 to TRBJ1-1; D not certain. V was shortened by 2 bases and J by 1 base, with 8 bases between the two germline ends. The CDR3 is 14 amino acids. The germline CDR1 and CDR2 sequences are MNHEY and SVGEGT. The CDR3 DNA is TGTGCCAGCAGTTACACTCAGAGGAACACTGAAGCTTTCTTT. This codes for CASSYTQRNTEAFF.

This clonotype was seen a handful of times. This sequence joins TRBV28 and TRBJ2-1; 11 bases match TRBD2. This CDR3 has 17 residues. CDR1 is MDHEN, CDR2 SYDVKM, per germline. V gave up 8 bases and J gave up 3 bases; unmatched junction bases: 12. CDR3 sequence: CASVDDSGTSGYNEQFF. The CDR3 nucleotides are TGTGCCAGCGTTGATGACTCCGGGACTAGCGGCTACAATGAGCAGTTCTTC.

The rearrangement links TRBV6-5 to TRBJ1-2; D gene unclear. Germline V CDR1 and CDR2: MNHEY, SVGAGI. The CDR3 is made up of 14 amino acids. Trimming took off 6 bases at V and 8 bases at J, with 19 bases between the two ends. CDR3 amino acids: CASRPRGGLGGYTF. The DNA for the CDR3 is TGTGCCAGCAGGCCCAGAGGAGGGCTGGGAGGCTACACCTTC.

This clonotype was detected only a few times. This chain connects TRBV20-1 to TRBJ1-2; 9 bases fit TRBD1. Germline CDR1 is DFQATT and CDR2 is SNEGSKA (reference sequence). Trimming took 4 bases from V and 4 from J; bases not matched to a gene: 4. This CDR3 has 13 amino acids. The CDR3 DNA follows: TGCAGTGCTATCGTGGGACAGGGCTATGGCTACACCTTC. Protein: CSAIVGQGYGYTF.

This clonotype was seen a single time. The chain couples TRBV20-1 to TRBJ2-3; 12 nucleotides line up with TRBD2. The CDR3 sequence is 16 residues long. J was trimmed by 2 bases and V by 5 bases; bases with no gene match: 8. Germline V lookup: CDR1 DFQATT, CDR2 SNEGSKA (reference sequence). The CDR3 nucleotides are TGCAGTGCTCGACCCCGGACTAGCGGGGTCACAGATACGCAGTATTTT. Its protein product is CSARPRTSGVTDTQYF.

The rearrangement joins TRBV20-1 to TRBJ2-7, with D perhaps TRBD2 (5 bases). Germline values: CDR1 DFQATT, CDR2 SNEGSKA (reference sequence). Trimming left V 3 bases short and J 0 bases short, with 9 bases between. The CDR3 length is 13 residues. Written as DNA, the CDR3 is TGCAGTGCTAGGAGCGGCCCCTCCTACGAGCAGTACTTC. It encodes CSARSGPSYEQYF.

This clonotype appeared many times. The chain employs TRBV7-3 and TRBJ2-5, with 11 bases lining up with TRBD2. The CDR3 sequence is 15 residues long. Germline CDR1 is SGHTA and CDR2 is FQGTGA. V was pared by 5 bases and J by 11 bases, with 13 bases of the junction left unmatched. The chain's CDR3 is CASSLLAGGVEEQYF. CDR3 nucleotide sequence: TGTGCCAGCAGCCTGCTAGCGGGGGGTGTTGAAGAGCAGTACTTC.

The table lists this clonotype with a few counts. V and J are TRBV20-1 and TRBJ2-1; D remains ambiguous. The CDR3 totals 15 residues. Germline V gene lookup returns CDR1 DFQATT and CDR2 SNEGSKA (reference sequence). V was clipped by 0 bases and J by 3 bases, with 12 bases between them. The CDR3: CSARDRGVGYNEQFF. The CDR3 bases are TGCAGTGCTAGAGATCGTGGGGTGGGCTACAATGAGCAGTTCTTC.

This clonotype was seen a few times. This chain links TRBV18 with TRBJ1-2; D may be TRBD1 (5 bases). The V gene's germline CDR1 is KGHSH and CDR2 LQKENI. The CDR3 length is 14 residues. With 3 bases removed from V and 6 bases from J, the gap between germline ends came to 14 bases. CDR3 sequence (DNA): TGTGCCAGCTCACCCATCGGGGGTTACGATGGCTACACCTTC. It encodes CASSPIGGYDGYTF. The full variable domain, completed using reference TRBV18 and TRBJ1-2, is NAGVMQNPRHLVRRRGQEARLRCSPMKGHSHVYWYRQLPEEGLKFMVYLQKENIIDESGMPKERFSAEFPKEGPSILRIQQVVRGDSAAYFCASSPIGGYDGYTFGSGTRLTVV.

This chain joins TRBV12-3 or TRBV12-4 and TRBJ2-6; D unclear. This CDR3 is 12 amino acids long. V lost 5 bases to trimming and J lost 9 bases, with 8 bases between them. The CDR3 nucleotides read TGTGCCAGCAGTCCCCCGGACAACGTCCTGACTTTC. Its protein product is CASSPPDNVLTF.

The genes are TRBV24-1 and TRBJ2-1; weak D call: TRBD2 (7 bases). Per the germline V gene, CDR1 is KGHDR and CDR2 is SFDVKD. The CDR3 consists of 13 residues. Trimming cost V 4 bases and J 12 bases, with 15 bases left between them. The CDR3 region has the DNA TGTGCCACCAGTGAGGCAAGGGCGGGGGCGCAGTTCTTC. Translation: CATSEARAGAQFF.

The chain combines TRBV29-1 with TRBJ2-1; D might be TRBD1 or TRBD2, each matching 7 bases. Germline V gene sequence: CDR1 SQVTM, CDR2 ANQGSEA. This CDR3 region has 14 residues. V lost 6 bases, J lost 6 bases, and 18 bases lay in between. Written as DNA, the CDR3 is TGCAGCGTCGCCCAGGGGGGGGCGGGCAATGAGCAGTTCTTC. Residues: CSVAQGGAGNEQFF.

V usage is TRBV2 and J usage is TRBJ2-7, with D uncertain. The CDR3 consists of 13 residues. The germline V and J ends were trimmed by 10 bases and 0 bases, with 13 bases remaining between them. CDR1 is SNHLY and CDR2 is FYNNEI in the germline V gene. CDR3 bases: TGTGCCACCCGAGGCAGGAGCTCCTACGAGCAGTACTTC. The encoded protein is CATRGRSSYEQYF.

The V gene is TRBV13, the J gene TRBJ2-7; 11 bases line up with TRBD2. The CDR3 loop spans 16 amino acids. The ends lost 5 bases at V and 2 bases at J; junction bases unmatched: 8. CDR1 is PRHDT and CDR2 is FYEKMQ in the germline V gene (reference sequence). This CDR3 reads CASSNPGTSGTYEQYF. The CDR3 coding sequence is TGTGCCAGCAGCAACCCCGGGACTAGCGGTACCTACGAGCAGTACTTC.

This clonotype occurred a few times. The CDR3 here is CSAPALAGEFGSVNNEQFF. For the CDR3, the DNA is TGCAGTGCTCCCGCACTAGCGGGAGAGTTTGGGTCAGTAAACAATGAGCAGTTCTTC. V gene TRBV20-1 combines with J gene TRBJ2-1; 11 bases match TRBD2. The CDR3 loop spans 19 amino acids. CDR1 is DFQATT, CDR2 SNEGSKA, per germline (reference sequence). V shed 5 bases, J shed 5 bases, and the junction held 20 bases outside the gene matches.

The CDR3: CASRVGRSSYEQYF. The CDR3 region has the DNA TGTGCCAGCAGGGTGGGCAGAAGCTCCTACGAGCAGTACTTC. The chain recombines TRBV28 with TRBJ2-7; D not certain. The germline V gene has CDR1 MDHEN and CDR2 SYDVKM. Trimming removed 6 bases from V and 0 bases from J, with 12 bases in between. The CDR3 sequence is 14 residues long.

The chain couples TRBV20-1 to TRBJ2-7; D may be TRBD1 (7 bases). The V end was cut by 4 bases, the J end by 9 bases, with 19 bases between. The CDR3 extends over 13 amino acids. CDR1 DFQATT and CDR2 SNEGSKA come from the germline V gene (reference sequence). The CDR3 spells CSAMGQGGIRQYF. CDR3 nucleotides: TGCAGTGCTATGGGGCAGGGGGGAATAAGGCAGTACTTC.

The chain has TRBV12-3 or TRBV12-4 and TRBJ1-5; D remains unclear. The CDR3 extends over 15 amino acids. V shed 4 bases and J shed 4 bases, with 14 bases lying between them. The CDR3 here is CASSSPGNQNQPQHF. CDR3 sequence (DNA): TGTGCCAGCAGTTCGCCGGGAAACCAAAATCAGCCCCAGCATTTT.

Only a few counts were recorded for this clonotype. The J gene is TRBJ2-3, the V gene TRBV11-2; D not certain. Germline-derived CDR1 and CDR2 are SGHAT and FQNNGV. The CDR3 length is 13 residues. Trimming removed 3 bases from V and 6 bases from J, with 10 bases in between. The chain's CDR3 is CASSLPLLDTQYF. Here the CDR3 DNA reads TGTGCCAGCAGCTTGCCACTTTTGGATACGCAGTATTTT.

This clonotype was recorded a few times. CDR3 region: CASSYQAGELFF. The CDR3 coding sequence is TGTGCCAGCAGTTACCAAGCCGGGGAGCTGTTTTTT. The chain uses TRBV6-6 and TRBJ2-2; the D is unclear. V gave up 2 bases and J gave up 6 bases, with 4 bases separating them. Germline CDR1 MNHNY, CDR2 SVGAGI (reference sequence). The CDR3 covers 12 residues.

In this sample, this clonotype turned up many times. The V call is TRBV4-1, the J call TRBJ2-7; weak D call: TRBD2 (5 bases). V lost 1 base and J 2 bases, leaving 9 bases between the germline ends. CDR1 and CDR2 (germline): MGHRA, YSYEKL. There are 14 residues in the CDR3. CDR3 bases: TGCGCCAGCAGCCAAGTCGAGGGAACCTACGAGCAGTACTTC. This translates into CASSQVEGTYEQYF.

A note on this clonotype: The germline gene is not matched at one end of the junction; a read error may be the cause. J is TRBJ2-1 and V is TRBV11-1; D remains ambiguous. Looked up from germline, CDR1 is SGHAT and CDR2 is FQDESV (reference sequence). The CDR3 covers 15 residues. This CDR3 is CAGSLVGGTYNEQFF. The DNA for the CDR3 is TGTGCCGGCAGCTTAGTCGGCGGCACCTACAATGAGCAGTTCTTC.

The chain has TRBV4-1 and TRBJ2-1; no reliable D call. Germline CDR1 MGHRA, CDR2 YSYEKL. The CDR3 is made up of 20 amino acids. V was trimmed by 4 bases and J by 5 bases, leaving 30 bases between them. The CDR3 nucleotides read TGCGCCAGCAGCCGCCTATTATTTTTCGGTCGAGTTCTTGATCACAATGAGCAGTTCTTC. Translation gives CASSRLLFFGRVLDHNEQFF.